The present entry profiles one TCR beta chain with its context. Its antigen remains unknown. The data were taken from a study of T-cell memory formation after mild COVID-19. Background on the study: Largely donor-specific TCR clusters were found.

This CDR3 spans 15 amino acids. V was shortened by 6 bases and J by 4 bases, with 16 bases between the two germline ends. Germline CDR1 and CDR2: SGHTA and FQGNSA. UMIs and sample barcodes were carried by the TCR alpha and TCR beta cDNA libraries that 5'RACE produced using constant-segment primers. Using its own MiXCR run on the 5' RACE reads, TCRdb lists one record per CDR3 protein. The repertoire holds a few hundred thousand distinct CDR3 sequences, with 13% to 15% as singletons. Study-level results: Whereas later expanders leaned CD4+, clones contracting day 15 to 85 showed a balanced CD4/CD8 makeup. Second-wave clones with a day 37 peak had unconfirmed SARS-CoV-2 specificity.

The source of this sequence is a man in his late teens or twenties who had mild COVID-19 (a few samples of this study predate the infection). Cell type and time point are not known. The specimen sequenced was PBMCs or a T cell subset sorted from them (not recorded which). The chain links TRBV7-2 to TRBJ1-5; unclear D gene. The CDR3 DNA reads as TGTGCCAGCAGTCGTTACCGGGAACGGAATCAGCCCCAGCATTTT. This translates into CASSRYRERNQPQHF.